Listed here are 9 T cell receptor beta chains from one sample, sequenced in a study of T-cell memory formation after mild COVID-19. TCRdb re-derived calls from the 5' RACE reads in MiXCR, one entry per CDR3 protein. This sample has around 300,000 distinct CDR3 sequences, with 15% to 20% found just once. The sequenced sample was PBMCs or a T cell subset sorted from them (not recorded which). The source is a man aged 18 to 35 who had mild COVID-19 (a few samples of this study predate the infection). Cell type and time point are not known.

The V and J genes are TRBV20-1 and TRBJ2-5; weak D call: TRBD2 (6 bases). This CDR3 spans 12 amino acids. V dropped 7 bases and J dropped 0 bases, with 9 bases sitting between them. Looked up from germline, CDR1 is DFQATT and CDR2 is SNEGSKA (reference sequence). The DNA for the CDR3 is TGCAGTGGGCGGGAATACCAAGAGACCCAGTACTTC. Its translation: CSGREYQETQYF.

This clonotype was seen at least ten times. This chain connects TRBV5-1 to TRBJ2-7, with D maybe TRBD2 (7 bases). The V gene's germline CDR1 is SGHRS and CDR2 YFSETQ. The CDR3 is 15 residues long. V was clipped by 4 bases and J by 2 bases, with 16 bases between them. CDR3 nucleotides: TGCGCCAGCAGCCCCGCTATGGGGGGGCCCTACGAGCAGTACTTC. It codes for CASSPAMGGPYEQYF.

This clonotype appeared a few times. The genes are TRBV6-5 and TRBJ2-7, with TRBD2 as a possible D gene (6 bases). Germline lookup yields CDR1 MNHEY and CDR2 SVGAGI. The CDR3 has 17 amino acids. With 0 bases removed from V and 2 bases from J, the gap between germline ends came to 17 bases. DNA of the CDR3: TGTGCCAGCAGTTACTCGTTGGCGGGACGGCGAGCCTACGAGCAGTACGTC. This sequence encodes CASSYSLAGRRAYEQYV.

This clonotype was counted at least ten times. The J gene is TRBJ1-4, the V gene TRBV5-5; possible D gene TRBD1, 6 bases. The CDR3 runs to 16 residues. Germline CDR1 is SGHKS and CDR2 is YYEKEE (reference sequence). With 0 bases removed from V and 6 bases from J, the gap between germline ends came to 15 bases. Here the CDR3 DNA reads TGTGCCAGCAGCTTGGCTCCAGGCAGGGGTGATGAAAAACTGTTTTTT. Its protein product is CASSLAPGRGDEKLFF.

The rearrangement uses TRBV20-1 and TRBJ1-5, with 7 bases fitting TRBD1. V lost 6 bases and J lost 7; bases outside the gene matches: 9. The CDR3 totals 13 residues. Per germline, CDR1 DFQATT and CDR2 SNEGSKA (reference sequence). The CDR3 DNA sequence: TGCAGTGCAATACAGGGGATGGACCAGCCCCAGCATTTT. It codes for CSAIQGMDQPQHF.

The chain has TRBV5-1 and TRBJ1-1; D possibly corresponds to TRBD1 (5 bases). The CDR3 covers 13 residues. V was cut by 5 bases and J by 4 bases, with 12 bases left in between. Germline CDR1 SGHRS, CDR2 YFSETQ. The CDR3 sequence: CASRPEGTTEAFF. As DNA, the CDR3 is TGCGCCAGCAGACCTGAGGGGACCACTGAAGCTTTCTTT.

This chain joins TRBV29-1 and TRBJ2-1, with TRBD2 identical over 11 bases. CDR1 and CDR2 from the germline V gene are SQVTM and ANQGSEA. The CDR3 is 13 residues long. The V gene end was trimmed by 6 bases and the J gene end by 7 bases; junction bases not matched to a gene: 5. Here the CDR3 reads CSVFSGRVNEQFF. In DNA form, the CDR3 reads TGCAGCGTATTTAGCGGGAGGGTTAATGAGCAGTTCTTC.

The CDR3 bases are TGTGCCAGCAATTTCTTCGGGGACTCTGGGGCCAACGTCCTGACTTTC. Translation gives CASNFFGDSGANVLTF. V usage is TRBV28 and J usage is TRBJ2-6; the D gene is possibly TRBD2 (5 bases). Germline values: CDR1 MDHEN, CDR2 SYDVKM. The CDR3 is made up of 16 amino acids. The germline V and J ends were trimmed by 7 bases and 0 bases, with 13 bases remaining between them.

As DNA, the CDR3 is TGCGCCAGCAGTTTTAAGGGCGATCAGCCCCAGCATTTT. This gives the protein CASSFKGDQPQHF. V gene TRBV5-1 combines with J gene TRBJ1-5; unclear D gene. Germline V lookup: CDR1 SGHRS, CDR2 YFSETQ. This CDR3 has 13 amino acids. Trimming stripped 5 bases from V and 5 bases from J, with 11 bases between.